One sample yielded the 30 T cell receptor beta chains listed below, sequenced in a study of shared clonotypes between healthy human individuals. Assay used: immunoSEQ multiplex PCR; TCRdb lists only in-frame clones, some missing. The sample includes 850,000 to 1,200,000 clones, about 70% seen only once; the top ten take over 1.3%. Material for sequencing was memory CD4+ T cells sorted from blood. Subset reported: CD45RA-negative fraction. These receptors were taken from a man aged 18 to 29 in good health.

The chain links TRBV7-3 to TRBJ2-6; 12 bases fit TRBD2. The V gene's germline CDR1 is SGHTA and CDR2 FQGTGA. V was clipped by 5 bases and J by 4 bases; unmatched bases: 6. The CDR3 runs to 17 residues. CDR3 nucleotides: TGTGCCAGCAGCGCTAGCGGGGGGGCCTCCGGGGCCAACGTCCTGACTTTC. Translating gives CASSASGGASGANVLTF.

The chain uses TRBV11-2 and TRBJ2-7; 8 bases match TRBD2. With V trimmed by 3 bases and J by 3 bases, 10 bases remained unmatched. The CDR3 is 16 residues long. Germline V gene sequence: CDR1 SGHAT, CDR2 FQNNGV. In DNA, the CDR3 is TGTGCCAGCAGCTTTTCGAGTAGCGGGGCTAACTACGAGCAGTACTTC. It codes for CASSFSSSGANYEQYF.

The chain uses TRBV6-5 and TRBJ2-4; possible D gene TRBD1, 6 bases. Germline V gives CDR1 MNHEY, CDR2 SVGAGI. This CDR3 comprises 14 residues. The ends were cut back, 5 bases at V and 0 bases at J, with 8 bases in the middle. CDR3 in DNA: TGTGCCAGCAGTGGACAGAGAGCCAAAAACATTCAGTACTTC. Residues: CASSGQRAKNIQYF.

The V gene is TRBV4-1, the J gene TRBJ2-1; the D call may be TRBD1 or TRBD2 (5 bases each). The length of the CDR3 is 16 residues. V was cut by 1 base and J by 10 bases, with 20 bases left in between. The germline V gene has CDR1 MGHRA and CDR2 YSYEKL. As DNA, the CDR3 is TGCGCCAGCAGCCAAGCCTCCGGGACCCGAGGCGGGGAGCAGTTCTTC. Encoded protein: CASSQASGTRGGEQFF.

For the CDR3, the DNA is TGCGCCAGCAGCCAAGCAGGGAGGACCTACAATGAGCAGTTCTTC. It yields the protein CASSQAGRTYNEQFF. The chain couples TRBV4-3 to TRBJ2-1; a weak D match, TRBD2 (6 bases). V dropped 1 base and J dropped 2 bases, with 9 bases sitting between them. Looked up from germline, CDR1 is LGHNA and CDR2 is YSLEER. This CDR3 has 15 amino acids.

CDR3 amino acids: CASSLLGGIGEKLFF. The CDR3 DNA reads TGTGCCAGCAGCTTACTAGGGGGGATCGGTGAAAAACTGTTTTTT. The V and J genes are TRBV11-2 and TRBJ1-4, with D perhaps TRBD1 (6 bases). The V and J ends lost 2 bases and 7 bases respectively, with 14 bases between them. Germline assignment: CDR1 SGHAT and CDR2 FQNNGV. The CDR3 contains 15 residues.

The chain has TRBV6-1 and TRBJ1-6; 7 bases are a match to TRBD1. CDR1 is MNHNS and CDR2 is SASEGT in the germline V gene. The V and J ends lost 6 bases and 9 bases, in that order; junction bases with no gene match: 8. The CDR3 runs 14 residues. Here the CDR3 DNA reads TGTGCCAGCAGGTACGAGACAGGGTTTTCACCCCTCCACTTT. Encoded protein: CASRYETGFSPLHF.

J is TRBJ1-1 and V is TRBV4-2; D uncertain. Trimming removed 0 bases at V and 1 base at J, with 9 bases between. The CDR3 sequence is 15 residues long. Germline V gene lookup returns CDR1 LGHNA and CDR2 YNFKEQ. The CDR3 bases are TGTGCCAGCAGCCAAGAACGGCGGCAGAACACTGAAGCTTTCTTT. This gives the protein CASSQERRQNTEAFF.

This clone has a single count. The sample carries other DNA sequences with the same CDR3. The chain recombines TRBV20-1 with TRBJ2-7; 9 bases line up with TRBD1. The V and J ends lost 3 bases and 6 bases, in that order; junction bases with no gene match: 0. The CDR3 runs to 11 residues. CDR1 is DFQATT and CDR2 is SNEGSKA in the germline V gene (reference sequence). CDR3 residues: CSARTGGEQYF. CDR3 bases: TGCAGTGCTAGGACAGGGGGCGAGCAGTACTTC.

V usage is TRBV30 and J usage is TRBJ2-4; possibly TRBD2 for D (6 bases). This CDR3 has 14 amino acids. V was pared by 0 bases and J by 9 bases, with 15 bases between. CDR1 and CDR2 from the germline V gene are GTSNPN and SVGIG (reference sequence). The CDR3 here is CAWSVGRGRGIQYF. The CDR3 nucleotides are TGTGCCTGGAGTGTTGGCAGAGGGCGGGGCATTCAGTACTTC. Based on the CDR3 plus reference TRBV30 and TRBJ2-4, the full variable domain is SQTIHQWPATLVQPVGSPLSLECTVEGTSNPNLYWYRQAAGRGLQLLFYSVGIGQISSEVPQNLSASRPQDRQFILSSKKLLLSDSGFYLCAWSVGRGRGIQYFGAGTRLSVL.

Only a few counts were recorded for this clone. Other DNA sequences in the same sample also yield this CDR3. This chain uses TRBV19 with TRBJ1-5; 9 bases line up with TRBD1. CDR3 size: 14 residues. Germline CDR1 is LNHDA and CDR2 is SQIVND (reference sequence). V lost 6 bases, J lost 1 base, and 1 base stayed unmatched. CDR3 sequence: CASRQGASNQPQHF. CDR3 DNA: TGTGCCAGTAGACAGGGGGCAAGCAATCAGCCCCAGCATTTT.

The genes are TRBV5-1 and TRBJ2-7, with 10 bases identical to TRBD1. The CDR3 is made up of 14 amino acids. Germline V lookup: CDR1 SGHRS, CDR2 YFSETQ. The V and J ends lost 3 bases and 5 bases, in that order; junction bases with no gene match: 5. The CDR3 is CASSSAGTGDEQYF. The CDR3 nucleotides read TGCGCCAGCAGCTCCGCCGGGACAGGGGACGAGCAGTACTTC. Drawing the rest from reference TRBV5-1 and TRBJ2-7, the complete variable domain is KAGVTQTPRYLIKTRGQQVTLSCSPISGHRSVSWYQQTPGQGLQFLFEYFSETQRNKGNFPGRFSGRQFSNSRSEMNVSTLELGDSALYLCASSSAGTGDEQYFGPGTRLTVT.

The rearrangement joins TRBV11-2 to TRBJ1-4; D call uncertain. The CDR3 is made up of 15 amino acids. Trimming cost V 2 bases and J 4 bases, with 11 bases left between them. Germline loops: CDR1 SGHAT, CDR2 FQNNGV. The CDR3 reads CASSLFRQVNEKLFF. For the CDR3, the DNA is TGTGCCAGCAGCTTATTTCGACAAGTTAATGAAAAACTGTTTTTT.

The chain carries TRBV5-1 and TRBJ1-3; TRBD1 aligns across 7 bases. The CDR3 is 14 amino acids. From germline, CDR1 is SGHRS and CDR2 YFSETQ. V lost 4 bases to trimming and J lost 2 bases; unmatched junction nucleotides: 3. This chain's CDR3 is CASSVTGAGNTIYF. The CDR3 DNA reads as TGCGCCAGCAGCGTTACAGGGGCTGGAAACACCATATATTTT.

V and J are TRBV7-9 and TRBJ1-6; D is ambiguous. The V end was cut by 5 bases, the J end by 15 bases, with 14 bases between. The CDR3 consists of 12 residues. From germline, CDR1 is SEHNR and CDR2 FQNEAQ (reference sequence). CDR3 region: CASSPVALHLHF. The CDR3 DNA follows: TGTGCCAGCAGCCCCGTGGCCCTTCACCTCCACTTT.

The V gene is TRBV7-9, the J gene TRBJ1-5; D remains unclear. Germline V gene lookup returns CDR1 SEHNR and CDR2 FQNEAQ (reference sequence). The CDR3 covers 12 residues. V lost 4 bases and J 4 bases, leaving 5 bases between the germline ends. The CDR3 bases are TGTGCCAGCAGCTCCACAAATCAGCCCCAGCATTTT. Protein: CASSSTNQPQHF.

The V call is TRBV28, the J call TRBJ2-5, with D unclear. The CDR3 runs to 15 residues. CDR1 MDHEN and CDR2 SYDVKM come from the germline V gene. Trimming took 1 base from V and 1 from J, leaving 10 bases between them. The CDR3 here is CASSLSRNSQETQYF. The CDR3 DNA follows: TGTGCCAGCAGTTTATCTCGGAATAGCCAAGAGACCCAGTACTTC.

This chain joins TRBV6-4 and TRBJ2-5, with 7 bases fitting TRBD1. The CDR3 runs 17 residues. Germline CDR1 and CDR2: MRHNA and SNTAGT. V was clipped by 4 bases and J by 2 bases; unmatched bases: 13. In DNA, the CDR3 is TGTGCCAGCAGTGTCCCTACGGTTGACAGGGCACAAGAGACCCAGTACTTC. Translated, it gives CASSVPTVDRAQETQYF.

This sequence joins TRBV30 and TRBJ1-2; TRBD1 matches at 12 bases. Trimming removed 6 bases from V and 8 bases from J; junction bases left unmatched: 10. Germline V CDR1 and CDR2: GTSNPN, SVGIG (reference sequence). The CDR3 totals 14 residues. The CDR3 DNA sequence: TGTGCCTGTTCCGGGACAGGGGGCGCGGGCGGCTACACCTTC. Translating gives CACSGTGGAGGYTF.

This clone has a single count. The V and J genes are TRBV15 and TRBJ2-7; no clear D. Trimming cost V 1 base and J 2 bases, with 15 bases left between them. The length of the CDR3 is 16 residues. The V gene's germline CDR1 is LNHNV and CDR2 YYDKDF (reference sequence). The CDR3 protein is CATSRGVGRVTYEQYF. CDR3 DNA: TGTGCCACCAGCAGAGGGGTAGGACGCGTAACCTACGAGCAGTACTTC.

J is TRBJ2-3 and V is TRBV11-3; either TRBD1 or TRBD2 may supply D (5 bases each). CDR3 length: 14 amino acids. Trimming removed 4 bases at V and 1 base at J, with 9 bases between. CDR1 SGHNT and CDR2 YENEEA come from the germline V gene. CDR3 sequence: CASSWGRGTDTQYF. The CDR3 region has the DNA TGTGCCAGCAGCTGGGGACGCGGCACAGATACGCAGTATTTT.

The chain combines TRBV7-2 with TRBJ1-2, with D perhaps matching TRBD1 (5 bases). Trimming removed 5 bases at V and 6 bases at J, with 13 bases between. The CDR3 runs to 13 residues. CDR1 is SGHTA, CDR2 FQGNSA, per germline. The CDR3 reads CASSPHQGNGYTF. As DNA, the CDR3 is TGTGCCAGCAGCCCCCATCAGGGTAATGGCTACACCTTC.

This rearrangement joins TRBV5-6 to TRBJ2-7; D is possibly TRBD1 (6 bases). The CDR3 totals 16 residues. Germline-derived CDR1 and CDR2 are SGHDT and YYEEEE. V lost 0 bases to trimming and J lost 4 bases, with 17 bases between them. CDR3 nucleotide sequence: TGTGCCAGCAGCTTGGGTCCAGGGGCTGTGGGGTACGAGCAGTACTTC. Translation: CASSLGPGAVGYEQYF.

V usage is TRBV6-5 and J usage is TRBJ1-2, with 7 bases that match TRBD1. CDR3 length: 13 amino acids. Losses at the gene ends were 5 bases for V and 12 bases for J; bases not matched to a gene: 12. CDR1 and CDR2 from the germline V gene are MNHEY and SVGAGI. The CDR3 region has the DNA TGTGCCAGCAGTCCTGTGGGACAGATGTTGAACACCTTC. Its protein product is CASSPVGQMLNTF.

This clone was recorded many times. CDR3 loop: CASSPRPGTVGDEQFF. For the CDR3, the DNA is TGTGCCAGCAGCCCCCGTCCCGGGACAGTCGGCGATGAGCAGTTCTTC. V gene TRBV7-2 combines with J gene TRBJ2-1, with TRBD1 matching 7 bases. Unmatched junction bases numbered 15, after V lost 5 bases and J lost 8 bases. The germline V gene has CDR1 SGHTA and CDR2 FQGNSA. The CDR3 contains 16 residues.

This chain joins TRBV25-1 and TRBJ1-1, with D unclear. CDR1 is MGHDK, CDR2 SYGVNS, per germline. The CDR3 extends over 12 amino acids. The V end lost 9 bases, the J end lost 1 base, and 9 bases lay between the germline ends. CDR3 sequence (DNA): TGTGCCAGTAAAGGTCCGAACACTGAAGCTTTCTTT. Its protein is CASKGPNTEAFF. Looking up the rest from reference TRBV25-1 and TRBJ1-1 gives the full variable domain: EADIYQTPRYLVIGTGKKITLECSQTMGHDKMYWYQQDPGMELHLIHYSYGVNSTEKGDLSSESTVSRIRTEHFPLTLESARPSHTSQYLCASKGPNTEAFFGQGTRLTVV.

The chain links TRBV7-6 to TRBJ2-5; D is ambiguous. Between the trimmed V and J ends, which lost 2 bases and 5 bases, there was a span of 15 bases. Germline V gene data show CDR1 as SGHVS and CDR2 as FNYEAQ. There are 15 residues in the CDR3. CDR3 sequence reads: CASSLKGADGETQYF. In nucleotides, the CDR3 is TGTGCCAGCAGCTTAAAAGGCGCGGACGGGGAGACCCAGTACTTC.

A note on this clone: The sample has other DNA sequences that encode this CDR3 too. V is TRBV28 and J is TRBJ2-2, with 8 nucleotides matching TRBD1. With 4 bases clipped from V and 4 bases from J, the junction kept 5 bases outside the gene matches. The germline V gene has CDR1 MDHEN and CDR2 SYDVKM. This CDR3 contains 15 residues. CDR3 nucleotide sequence: TGTGCCAGCAGTTCTCAGGGGGCTGGCACCGGGGAGCTGTTTTTT. It yields the protein CASSSQGAGTGELFF. Full variable domain (outside the CDR3, taken from reference TRBV28 and TRBJ2-2): DVKVTQSSRYLVKRTGEKVFLECVQDMDHENMFWYRQDPGLGLRLIYFSYDVKMKEKGDIPEGYSVSREKKERFSLILESASTNQTSMYLCASSSQGAGTGELFFGEGSRLTVL.

This chain joins TRBV6-5 and TRBJ2-2, with D perhaps matching TRBD2 (6 bases). Trimming removed 4 bases at V and 8 bases at J, with 14 bases between. Germline V CDR1 and CDR2: MNHEY, SVGAGI. The CDR3 totals 14 residues. The CDR3 DNA follows: TGTGCCAGCAGTTTGGGGACTGCGAAGGGGGAGCTGTTTTTT. Its translation: CASSLGTAKGELFF.

V is TRBV5-1 and J is TRBJ2-7; 11 bases align to TRBD1. This CDR3 comprises 16 residues. The germline CDR1 and CDR2 sequences are SGHRS and YFSETQ. V lost 4 bases, J lost 5 bases, and 11 bases stayed unmatched. CDR3 sequence reads: CASSLGQGAVFNEQYF. CDR3 DNA: TGCGCCAGCAGCCTCGGACAGGGGGCGGTATTTAACGAGCAGTACTTC.